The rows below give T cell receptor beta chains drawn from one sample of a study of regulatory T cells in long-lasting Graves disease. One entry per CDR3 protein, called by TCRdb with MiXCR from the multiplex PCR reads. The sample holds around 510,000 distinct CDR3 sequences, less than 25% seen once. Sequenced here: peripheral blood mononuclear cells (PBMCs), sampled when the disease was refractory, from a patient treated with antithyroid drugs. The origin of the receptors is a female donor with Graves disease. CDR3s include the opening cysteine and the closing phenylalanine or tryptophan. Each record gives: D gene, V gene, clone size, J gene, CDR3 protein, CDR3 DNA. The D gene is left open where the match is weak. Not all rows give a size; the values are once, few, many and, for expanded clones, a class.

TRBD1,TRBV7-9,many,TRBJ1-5,CASSPASTGGNQPQHF,TGTGCCAGCAGCCCAGCTTCGACAGGGGGCAATCAGCCCCAGCATTTT
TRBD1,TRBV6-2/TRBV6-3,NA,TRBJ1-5,CASSSVTHRGLGQPQHF,TGTGCCAGCAGTTCCGTCACCCACAGGGGGCTAGGTCAGCCCCAGCATTTT
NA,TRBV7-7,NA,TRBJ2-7,CASSLMGIDEQYF,TGTGCTAGCAGCTTAATGGGAATCGACGAGCAGTACTTC
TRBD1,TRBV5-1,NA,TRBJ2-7,CASIDPQPRGQRPGSHPYEQYF,TGCGCCAGCATCGATCCTCAACCCCGGGGACAGAGACCCGGGTCGCACCCCTACGAGCAGTACTTC
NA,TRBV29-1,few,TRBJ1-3,CSVDSGAGNTIYF,TGCAGCGTTGATTCGGGGGCTGGAAACACCATATATTTT
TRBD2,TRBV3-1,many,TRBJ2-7,CASSQASGAYEQYF,TGTGCCAGCAGCCAAGCTAGCGGGGCCTACGAGCAGTACTTC
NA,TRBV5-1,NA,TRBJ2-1,CASSSARASNEQFF,TGCGCCAGCAGCTCTGCCAGGGCCTCGAATGAGCAGTTCTTC
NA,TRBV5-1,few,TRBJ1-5,CASSLAEGSNQPQHF,TGCGCCAGCAGCTTGGCCGAGGGGAGCAATCAGCCCCAGCATTTT
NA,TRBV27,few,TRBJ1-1,CASSYTGMNTEAFF,TGTGCCAGCAGTTATACCGGGATGAACACTGAAGCTTTCTTT
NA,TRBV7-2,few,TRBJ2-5,CASSLRVDKETQYF,TGTGCCAGCAGCTTAAGAGTGGATAAAGAGACCCAGTACTTC
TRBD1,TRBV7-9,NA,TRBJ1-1,CASSLIQGRDTEAFF,TGTGCCAGCAGCCTCATACAGGGGCGTGACACTGAAGCTTTCTTT
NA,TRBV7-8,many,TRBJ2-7,CASSTHYEQYF,TGTGCCAGCAGCACCCACTACGAGCAGTACTTC
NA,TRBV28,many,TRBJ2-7,CASSRGHEQYF,TGTGCCAGCAGCCGAGGGCACGAGCAGTACTTC
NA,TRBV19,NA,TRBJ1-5,CASSIIANQPQHF,TGTGCCAGTAGTATTATCGCGAATCAGCCCCAGCATTTT
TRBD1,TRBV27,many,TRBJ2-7,CASSLVGTVGSYEQYF,TGTGCCAGCAGTTTAGTCGGGACAGTAGGCTCCTACGAGCAGTACTTC
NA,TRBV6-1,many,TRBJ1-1,CASSPGLLKMNTEAFF,TGTGCCAGCAGCCCGGGACTGCTCAAAATGAACACTGAAGCTTTCTTT
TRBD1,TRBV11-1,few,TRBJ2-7,CASSETGTDFYEQYF,TGTGCCAGCTCCGAAACCGGGACAGACTTCTACGAGCAGTACTTC
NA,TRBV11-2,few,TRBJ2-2,CASSPTDREGTGELFF,TGTGCCAGCAGCCCTACGGACAGGGAGGGGACCGGGGAGCTGTTTTTT
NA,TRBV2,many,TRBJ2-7,CASSAGGEHEQYF,TGTGCCAGCAGTGCCGGGGGAGAGCACGAGCAGTACTTC
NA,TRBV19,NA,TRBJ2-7,CASGPGSYEQYF,TGTGCCAGCGGACCGGGCTCCTACGAGCAGTACTTC
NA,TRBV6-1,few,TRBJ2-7,CASSEASAGRHEQYF,TGTGCCAGCAGTGAAGCCTCAGCAGGACGGCACGAGCAGTACTTC
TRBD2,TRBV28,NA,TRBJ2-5,CASSTGLAGGPGETQYF,TGTGCCAGCAGTACGGGACTAGCGGGAGGGCCAGGAGAGACCCAGTACTTC
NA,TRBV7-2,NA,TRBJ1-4,CASSLNYNEKLFF,TGTGCCAGCAGCTTAAATTACAATGAAAAACTGTTTTTT